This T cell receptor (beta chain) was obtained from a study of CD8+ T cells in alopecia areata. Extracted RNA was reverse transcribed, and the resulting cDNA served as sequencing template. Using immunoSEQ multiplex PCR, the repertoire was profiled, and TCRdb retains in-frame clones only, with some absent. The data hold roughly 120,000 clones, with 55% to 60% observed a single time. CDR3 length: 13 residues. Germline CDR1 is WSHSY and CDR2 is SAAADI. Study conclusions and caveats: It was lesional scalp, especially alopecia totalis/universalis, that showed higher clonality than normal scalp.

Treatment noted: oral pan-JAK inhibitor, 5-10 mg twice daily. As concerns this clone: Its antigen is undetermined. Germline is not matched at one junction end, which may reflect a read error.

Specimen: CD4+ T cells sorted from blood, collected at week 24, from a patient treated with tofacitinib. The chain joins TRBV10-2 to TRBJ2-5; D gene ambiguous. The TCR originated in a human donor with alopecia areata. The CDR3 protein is CASSFRREETQYF. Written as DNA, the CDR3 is TGTGCCAGCAGTTTCAGGAGAGAAGAGACCCAGTACTTC.